This T cell receptor (beta chain) was captured by sequencing in a study of cytomegalovirus exposure and HLA in healthy donors. Study-wide results and limits: Presence/absence analyses treated sequencing depth as roughly uniform across donors.

V dropped 2 bases and J dropped 5; count of bases not matched to a gene: 3. CDR3 length equals 15 residues. Germline CDR1 reads SNHLY; CDR2 reads FYNNEI. The study ran its PCR with 60 Vbeta and 13 Jbeta primers. The data were produced by immunoSEQ multiplex PCR, yet TCRdb's version contains in-frame clones alone and is incomplete. The profile covers about 180,000 clones, with 70% to 85% appearing a single time and roughly 3.5% taken by the ten largest. On this clone itself: Its specificity is unknown.

The sequencing sample was made of PBMCs. The clonotype originates from an older woman in good health and CMV-seropositive. The chain carries TRBV2 and TRBJ2-3; TRBD2 matches at 11 bases. CDR3 in amino acids: CASSELAGGGDTQYF. The CDR3 DNA follows: TGTGCCAGCAGTGAATTAGCGGGAGGGGGAGATACGCAGTATTTT.